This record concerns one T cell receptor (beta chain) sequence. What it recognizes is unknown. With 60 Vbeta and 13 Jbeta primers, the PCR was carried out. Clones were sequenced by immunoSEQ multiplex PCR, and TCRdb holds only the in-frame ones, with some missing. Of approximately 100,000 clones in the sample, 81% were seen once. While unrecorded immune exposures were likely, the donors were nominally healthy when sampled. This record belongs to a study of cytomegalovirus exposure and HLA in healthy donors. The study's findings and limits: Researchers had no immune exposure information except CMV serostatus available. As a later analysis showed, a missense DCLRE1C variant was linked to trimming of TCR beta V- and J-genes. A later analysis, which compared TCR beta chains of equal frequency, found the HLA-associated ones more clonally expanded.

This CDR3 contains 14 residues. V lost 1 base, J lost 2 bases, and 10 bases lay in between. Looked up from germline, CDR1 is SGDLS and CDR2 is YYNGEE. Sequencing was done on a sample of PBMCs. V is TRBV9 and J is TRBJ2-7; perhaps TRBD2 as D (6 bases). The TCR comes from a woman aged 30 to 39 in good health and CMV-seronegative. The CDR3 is CASSVSRGPYEQYF. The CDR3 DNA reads TGTGCCAGCAGCGTATCGCGGGGCCCCTACGAGCAGTACTTC.